This T cell receptor (beta chain) was observed in a study of breast tumors, draining lymph nodes, adjacent tissues. Regarding the study as a whole: Compared with basal-like, luminal-like tumors shared significantly more repertoire with nontumor tissue.

Breast cancer patients provided tissue from their axillary draining lymph nodes. TCRdb passed the multiplex PCR reads through MiXCR, listing each CDR3 protein once. The data show about 140,000 distinct CDR3 sequences, with approximately 32% seen just once and 2% to 2.5% held by the top ten. A note on this clonotype: Its target is not known.

Germline loops: CDR1 MNHEY, CDR2 SVGAGI. This CDR3 is built from 13 residues. V was trimmed by 5 bases and J by 4 bases, leaving 10 bases between them. This receptor was identified in a female donor with breast cancer. Some clones in this sample may be carry-over from other donors' samples. This rearrangement joins TRBV6-5 to TRBJ2-3; D uncertain. Sequenced material: axillary lymph node tissue. CDR3 DNA: TGTGCCAGCAGTCACGAGTTAGCAGATACGCAGTATTTT. This gives the protein CASSHELADTQYF.